A selection of T cell receptor beta chains follows, all from one sample in a study of early stage breast cancer tumors. Method: immunoSEQ multiplex PCR; TCRdb's copy keeps in-frame clones and lacks some. The sample holds about 72,000 clones, under 85% seen once. Specimen: blood. The receptors originated from a person between 60 and 69 years old with breast cancer. Each CDR3 is given with its conserved first and last residue. D genes are given only for firm matches. Clone sizes are given selectively: once, few, many, or a class where the clone is expanded.

TGTGCCAGCAGTTCCCTTACTAGTTCTGGGGAGCTGTTTTTT CASSSLTSSGELFF - - TRBJ2-2 TRBV2
TGTGCCAGCAGCTTAGATCCCAACACCATATATTTT CASSLDPNTIYF - - TRBJ1-3 TRBV7-8
TGTGCCACCAGCCGGGACAGGGGGCCCTACGAGCAGTACTTC CATSRDRGPYEQYF - TRBD1 TRBJ2-7 TRBV15
TGTGCCTGGAGTTTGGGGGGCTCTGGAAACACCATATATTTT CAWSLGGSGNTIYF - - TRBJ1-3 TRBV30
TGTGCCAGCAGTGGACGGACCTTTTATGGCTACACCTTC CASSGRTFYGYTF few - TRBJ1-2 TRBV28
TGCGCCAGCAGTCTCGAGGGACAGGGATCTCGTGGCTACACCTTC CASSLEGQGSRGYTF - TRBD1 TRBJ1-2 TRBV5-1
TGTGCCAGTAGTTCCCAGGGGGTCGGTAATTCACCCCTCCACTTT CASSSQGVGNSPLHF - TRBD1 TRBJ1-6 TRBV19
TGTGCCAGTAGTTTTGGACAGGGTTTTGATCAGCCCCAGCATTTT CASSFGQGFDQPQHF - TRBD1 TRBJ1-5 TRBV19
TGCGCCAGCAGCCCTGGGGGAGGGTTCGCTGGGGCCAACGTCCTGACTTTC CASSPGGGFAGANVLTF - TRBD2 TRBJ2-6 TRBV5-1
TGTGCCAGCAGCGTAGTTGGGTTCGGGGAGCTGTTTTTT CASSVVGFGELFF once - TRBJ2-2 TRBV9
TGTGCCAGCAGCCCGGGGTCGGCAGATGAGACCCAGTACTTC CASSPGSADETQYF - - TRBJ2-5 TRBV9
TGCGCCAGCAGCGCCTTGGGGGGGCCCGGAGGTGAAAAACTGTTTTTT CASSALGGPGGEKLFF - - TRBJ1-4 TRBV5-1
TGTGCCAGCAGCCGACTAGCGGAACCCACAGATACGCAGTATTTT CASSRLAEPTDTQYF - TRBD2 TRBJ2-3 TRBV5-4
TGTGCCAGCAGCTTAGGGGGCCTAGCCGATGATACGCAGTATTTT CASSLGGLADDTQYF - - TRBJ2-3 TRBV11-3
TGCAGCGTTGGGGGCGTAGGTGAAGCTTTCTTT CSVGGVGEAFF - - TRBJ1-1 TRBV29-1
TGCGCCAGCAGAGACGGACTTCGAGGCCTCTACGAGCAGTACTTC CASRDGLRGLYEQYF - - TRBJ2-7 TRBV10-2
TGTGCCAGCAGCTTAGGAGGGGGCTTAGATACGCAGTATTTT CASSLGGGLDTQYF - - TRBJ2-3 TRBV7-3
TGTGCCAGCAGCCTAGGACCTTACTACGAGCAGTACTTC CASSLGPYYEQYF - - TRBJ2-7 TRBV6-5
TGTGCCAGCTCACCGACAGGACTGCCGCACGAGCAGTACTTC CASSPTGLPHEQYF few - TRBJ2-7 TRBV18
TGTGCCAGCAGCTTGGCTAGCGGGGGGTACGAGCAGTACTTC CASSLASGGYEQYF - TRBD2 TRBJ2-7 TRBV7-8
TGCGCCAGCAGCGGCCACTTAGCGGGAGGGCCGGACGGGGAGCTGTTTTTT CASSGHLAGGPDGELFF once TRBD2 TRBJ2-2 TRBV4-3
TGTGCCAGCAGGGTCGTAGGGGGGGAAGAGACCCAGTACTTC CASRVVGGEETQYF - - TRBJ2-5 TRBV6-1
TGCGCCAGCAGCTTGAACAGGGCCCTCTATGGCTACACCTTC CASSLNRALYGYTF - - TRBJ1-2 TRBV5-1
TGTGCCAGTAGCGTAGGGACGGGTGCTTGGAACACTGAAGCTTTCTTT CASSVGTGAWNTEAFF - - TRBJ1-1 TRBV19
TGTGCCTGGAGTGTTGGTGGTTACGAGCAGTACTTC CAWSVGGYEQYF - - TRBJ2-7 TRBV30
TGCGCCAGCAGCGCCGTGCGACAGGGAAGTGAAGCTTTCTTT CASSAVRQGSEAFF - TRBD1 TRBJ1-1 TRBV4-1
TGTGCCAGCGGCCGACCGGGCAATCAGCCCCAGCATTTT CASGRPGNQPQHF few - TRBJ1-5 TRBV7-2
TGCGCCAGCAGCGACCGCGGCACAGATACGCAGTATTTT CASSDRGTDTQYF - - TRBJ2-3 TRBV5-1
TGTGCCAGCAGCCCCCCGACAGGGTCCTATGGCTACACCTTC CASSPPTGSYGYTF - TRBD1 TRBJ1-2 TRBV7-6
TGTGCCAGCAGCTTAGGAGGAAACATTCAGTACTTC CASSLGGNIQYF - - TRBJ2-4 TRBV11-2
TGTGCCAGCAGCTGGGACAGGGGCCAAGAGACCCAGTACTTC CASSWDRGQETQYF - TRBD1 TRBJ2-5 TRBV6-1
TGCGCCAGCAGCCACGCAGTAGTCTCTCGGGGGGGCAATCAGCCCCAGCATTTT CASSHAVVSRGGNQPQHF few - TRBJ1-5 TRBV4-1
TGTGCCAGCAGCACAAGTCCCGACACTGAAGCTTTCTTT CASSTSPDTEAFF - - TRBJ1-1 TRBV9
TGCGCCAGCAGCCACGGGGGAGATAACTACAATGAGCAGTTCTTC CASSHGGDNYNEQFF - - TRBJ2-1 TRBV4-3
TGTGCCAGCAGCTTAGATCAGGGCCCGACTCGAGAGCAGTACTTC CASSLDQGPTREQYF - - TRBJ2-7 TRBV7-8
TGTGCCAGCAGCGCCGGGGCAGATACGCAGTATTTT CASSAGADTQYF once - TRBJ2-3 TRBV2
TGTGCCTGGAGTGTACGGGGCTACGAGCAGTACTTC CAWSVRGYEQYF - - TRBJ2-7 TRBV30
TGTGCCAGCAGTTTACAGGGAGTCGGTTCCAATCAGCCCCAGCATTTT CASSLQGVGSNQPQHF - - TRBJ1-5 TRBV6-5
TGTGCCAGTAGTATAGGAGGGTCTGGAAACACCATATATTTT CASSIGGSGNTIYF - - TRBJ1-3 TRBV19
TGTGCCAGCAGCCCCATTCCGACAGAATCCGCTGGGTATAACTATGGCTACACCTTC CASSPIPTESAGYNYGYTF - - TRBJ1-2 TRBV7-3
TGTGCCAGCAGCTTAGTGAGCGGGGGTCACTACGAGCAGTACTTC CASSLVSGGHYEQYF few TRBD2 TRBJ2-7 TRBV7-9
TGTGCCAGCACGGGGCTAGCGGGGGGCTACAATGAGCAGTTCTTC CASTGLAGGYNEQFF once TRBD2 TRBJ2-1 TRBV2
TGTGCCAGCAGTAGGGGCGTTACCTACGAGCAGTACTTC CASSRGVTYEQYF - - TRBJ2-7 TRBV11-2
TGTGCCAGCAGTGTGGGGACTAGCTGGGAGCAGTACTTC CASSVGTSWEQYF - TRBD2 TRBJ2-7 TRBV6-1
TGTGCCTGGAACCCCCGATTCACTGAAGCTTTCTTT CAWNPRFTEAFF - - TRBJ1-1 TRBV30
TGTGCCTGGAGCCTGGGACAGGGAGTAAATTCACCCCTCCACTTT CAWSLGQGVNSPLHF - TRBD1 TRBJ1-6 TRBV30
TGCGCCAGCAGCTTGGCCGATGGGCCTGAAGAGACCCAGTACTTC CASSLADGPEETQYF once - TRBJ2-5 TRBV5-1
TGTGCCAGCAGCTTTTTCAGACCCCCAGATACGCAGTATTTT CASSFFRPPDTQYF once - TRBJ2-3 TRBV11-2
TGTGCCAGCAGGCCTCCGAGCTCCTACAATGAGCAGTTCTTC CASRPPSSYNEQFF few - TRBJ2-1 TRBV28
TGCAGCGTTTCGTGGAGCACAGATACGCAGTATTTT CSVSWSTDTQYF - - TRBJ2-3 TRBV29-1
TGTGCCAATAGTGAGGGACTAGGAGATACGCAGTATTTT CANSEGLGDTQYF once TRBD2 TRBJ2-3 TRBV19
TGCGCCAGCAGCTTGGAAGGCCAGCAGGAAGATACGCAGTATTTT CASSLEGQQEDTQYF - - TRBJ2-3 TRBV5-1